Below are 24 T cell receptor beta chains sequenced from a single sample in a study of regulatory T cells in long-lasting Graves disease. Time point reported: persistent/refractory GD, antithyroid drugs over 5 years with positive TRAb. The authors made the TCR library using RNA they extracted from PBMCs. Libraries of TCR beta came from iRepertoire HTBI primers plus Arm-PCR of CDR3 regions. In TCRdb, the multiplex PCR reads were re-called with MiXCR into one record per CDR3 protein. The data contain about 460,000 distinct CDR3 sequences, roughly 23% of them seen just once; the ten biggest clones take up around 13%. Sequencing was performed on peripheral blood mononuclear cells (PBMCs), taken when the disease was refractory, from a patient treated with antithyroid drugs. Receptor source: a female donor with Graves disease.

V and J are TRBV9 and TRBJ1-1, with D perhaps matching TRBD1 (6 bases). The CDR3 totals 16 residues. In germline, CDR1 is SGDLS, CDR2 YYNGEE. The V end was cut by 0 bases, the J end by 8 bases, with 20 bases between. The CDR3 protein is CASSVEARGLVGEAFF. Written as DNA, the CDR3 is TGTGCCAGCAGCGTAGAGGCCAGGGGCCTCGTCGGGGAAGCTTTCTTT.

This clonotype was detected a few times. The CDR3 reads CAWSANPQLNTEAFF. Here the CDR3 DNA reads TGTGCCTGGAGTGCAAACCCACAACTGAACACTGAAGCTTTCTTT. This rearrangement joins TRBV30 to TRBJ1-1, with no clear D. Germline CDR1 reads GTSNPN; CDR2 reads SVGIG (reference sequence). V dropped 1 base and J dropped 0 bases, with 12 bases sitting between them. This CDR3 region has 15 residues.

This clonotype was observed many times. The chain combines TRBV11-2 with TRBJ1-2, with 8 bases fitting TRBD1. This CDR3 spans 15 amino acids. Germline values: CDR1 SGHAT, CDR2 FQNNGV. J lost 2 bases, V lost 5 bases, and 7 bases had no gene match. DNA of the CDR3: TGTGCCAGCAGCGGGGCAGGGGGCGAGAACTATGGCTACACCTTC. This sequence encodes CASSGAGGENYGYTF.

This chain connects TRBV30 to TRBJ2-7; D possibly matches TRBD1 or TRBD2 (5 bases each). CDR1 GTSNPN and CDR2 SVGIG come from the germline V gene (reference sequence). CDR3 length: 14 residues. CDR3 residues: CACWGSHNGYEQYF. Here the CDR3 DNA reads TGTGCGTGCTGGGGGTCCCATAACGGTTACGAGCAGTACTTC.

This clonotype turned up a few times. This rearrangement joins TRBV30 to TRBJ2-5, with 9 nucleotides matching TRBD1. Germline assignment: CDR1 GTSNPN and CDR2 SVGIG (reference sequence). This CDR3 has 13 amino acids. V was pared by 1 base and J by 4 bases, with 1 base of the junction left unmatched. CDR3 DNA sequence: TGTGCCTGGAGTGACAGGGGGCGAGAGACCCAGTACTTC. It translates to CAWSDRGRETQYF.

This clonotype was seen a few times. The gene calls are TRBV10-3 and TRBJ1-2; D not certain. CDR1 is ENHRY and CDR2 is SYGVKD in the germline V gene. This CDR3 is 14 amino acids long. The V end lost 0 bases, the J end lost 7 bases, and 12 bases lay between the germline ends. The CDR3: CAISESGREAGYTF. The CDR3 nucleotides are TGTGCCATCAGTGAGTCCGGCCGGGAGGCTGGCTACACCTTC.

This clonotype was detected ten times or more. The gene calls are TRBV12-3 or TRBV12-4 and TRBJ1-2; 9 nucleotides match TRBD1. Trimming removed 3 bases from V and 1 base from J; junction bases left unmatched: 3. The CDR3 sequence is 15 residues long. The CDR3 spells CASSFMDRGNYGYTF. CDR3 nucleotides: TGTGCCAGCAGTTTTATGGACAGGGGTAACTATGGCTACACCTTC.

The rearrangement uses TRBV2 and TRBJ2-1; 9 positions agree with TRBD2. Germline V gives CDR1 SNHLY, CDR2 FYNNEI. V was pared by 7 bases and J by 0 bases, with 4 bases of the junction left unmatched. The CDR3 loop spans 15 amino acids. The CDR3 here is CASKGSGSSYNEQFF. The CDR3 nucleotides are TGTGCCAGCAAGGGTAGCGGGAGCTCCTACAATGAGCAGTTCTTC.

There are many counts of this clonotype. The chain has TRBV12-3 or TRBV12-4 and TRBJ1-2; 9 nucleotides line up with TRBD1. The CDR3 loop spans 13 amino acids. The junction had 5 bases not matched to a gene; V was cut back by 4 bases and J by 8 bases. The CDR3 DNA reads TGTGCCAGCAGTTCCTACGACAGGGGGGGCTACACCTTC. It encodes CASSSYDRGGYTF.

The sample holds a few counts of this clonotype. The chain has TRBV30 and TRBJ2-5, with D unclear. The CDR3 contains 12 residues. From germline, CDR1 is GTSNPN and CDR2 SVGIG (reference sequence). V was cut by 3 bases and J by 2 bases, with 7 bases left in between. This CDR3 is CAWSAWQETQYF. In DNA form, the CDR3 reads TGTGCCTGGAGCGCTTGGCAAGAGACCCAGTACTTC.

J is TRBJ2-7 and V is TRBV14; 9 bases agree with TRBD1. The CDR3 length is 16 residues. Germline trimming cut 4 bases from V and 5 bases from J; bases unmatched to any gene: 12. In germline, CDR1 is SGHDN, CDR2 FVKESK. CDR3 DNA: TGTGCCAGCAGCCGAAGAAATGGACAGGGGATGAACGAGCAGTACTTC. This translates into CASSRRNGQGMNEQYF.

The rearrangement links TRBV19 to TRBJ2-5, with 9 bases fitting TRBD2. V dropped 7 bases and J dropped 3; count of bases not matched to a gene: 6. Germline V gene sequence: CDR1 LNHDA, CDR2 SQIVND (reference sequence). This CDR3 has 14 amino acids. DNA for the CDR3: TGTGCCAGTACCCCTAGCGGGGCGAAAGAGACCCAGTACTTC. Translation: CASTPSGAKETQYF.

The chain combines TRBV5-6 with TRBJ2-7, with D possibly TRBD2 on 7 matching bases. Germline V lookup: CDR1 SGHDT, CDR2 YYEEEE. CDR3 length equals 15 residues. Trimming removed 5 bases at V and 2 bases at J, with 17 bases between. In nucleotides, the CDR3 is TGTGCCAGCAGGGGGGTCTCGGGGGGCCCCTACGAGCAGTACTTC. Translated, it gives CASRGVSGGPYEQYF.

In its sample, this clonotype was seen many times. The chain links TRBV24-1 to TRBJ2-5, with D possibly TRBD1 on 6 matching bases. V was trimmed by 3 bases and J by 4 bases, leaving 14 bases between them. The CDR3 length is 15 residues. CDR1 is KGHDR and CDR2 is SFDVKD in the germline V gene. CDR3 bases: TGTGCCACCAGTGATAGACTGCAGGGGAGAGAGACCCAGTACTTC. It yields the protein CATSDRLQGRETQYF.

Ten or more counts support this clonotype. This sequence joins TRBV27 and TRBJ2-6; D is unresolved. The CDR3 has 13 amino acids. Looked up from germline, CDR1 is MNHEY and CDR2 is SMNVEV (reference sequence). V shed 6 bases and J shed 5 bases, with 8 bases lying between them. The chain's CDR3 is CASSNPWANVLTF. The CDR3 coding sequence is TGTGCCAGCAGCAACCCCTGGGCCAACGTCCTGACTTTC.

This chain's CDR3 is CASTSPRDVLSPDYEQYF. The CDR3 DNA sequence: TGTGCCAGCACCTCTCCTCGGGACGTCTTATCGCCCGACTACGAGCAGTACTTC. The gene calls are TRBV11-2 and TRBJ2-7; D is possibly TRBD1 or TRBD2 (5 bases each). The germline V and J ends were trimmed by 7 bases and 3 bases, with 28 bases remaining between them. Germline V gene lookup returns CDR1 SGHAT and CDR2 FQNNGV. The length of the CDR3 is 18 residues.

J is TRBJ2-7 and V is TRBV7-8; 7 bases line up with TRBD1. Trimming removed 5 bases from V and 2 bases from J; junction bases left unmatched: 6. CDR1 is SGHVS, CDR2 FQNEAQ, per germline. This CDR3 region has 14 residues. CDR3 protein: CASSTATGAYEQYF. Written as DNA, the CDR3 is TGTGCCAGCAGCACCGCCACAGGGGCCTACGAGCAGTACTTC.

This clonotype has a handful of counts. CDR3 coding DNA: TGTGCCAGTAGTACTAACAGGGGCCTGGATGAAAAACTGTTTTTT. Its translation is CASSTNRGLDEKLFF. The V call is TRBV19, the J call TRBJ1-4; 7 nucleotides line up with TRBD1. With 4 bases clipped from V and 6 bases from J, the junction kept 8 bases outside the gene matches. Germline loops: CDR1 LNHDA, CDR2 SQIVND (reference sequence). CDR3 length: 15 amino acids.

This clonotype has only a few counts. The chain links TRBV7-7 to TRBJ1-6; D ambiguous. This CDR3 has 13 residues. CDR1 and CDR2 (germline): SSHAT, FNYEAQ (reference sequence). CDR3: CASGLDYNSPLHF. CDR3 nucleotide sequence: TGTGCTAGCGGCTTAGATTACAATTCACCCCTCCACTTT.

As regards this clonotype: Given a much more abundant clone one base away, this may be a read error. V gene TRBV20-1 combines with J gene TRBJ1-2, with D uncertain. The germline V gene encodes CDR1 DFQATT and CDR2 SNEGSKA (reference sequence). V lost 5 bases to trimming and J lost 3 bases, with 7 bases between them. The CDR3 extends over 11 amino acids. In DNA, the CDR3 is TGCAGTGCTCACTGGGACTATGGCTACACCTTC. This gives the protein CSAHWDYGYTF.

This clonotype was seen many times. Here the CDR3 reads CASSYPTEAFF. In nucleotides, the CDR3 is TGTGCCAGCAGTTACCCCACTGAAGCTTTCTTT. The chain is built from TRBV6-2 or TRBV6-3 and TRBJ1-1; D gene uncertain. The CDR3 totals 11 residues. Germline CDR1 MNHEY, CDR2 SVGEGT. Trimming removed 2 bases from V and 4 bases from J, with 2 bases in between.

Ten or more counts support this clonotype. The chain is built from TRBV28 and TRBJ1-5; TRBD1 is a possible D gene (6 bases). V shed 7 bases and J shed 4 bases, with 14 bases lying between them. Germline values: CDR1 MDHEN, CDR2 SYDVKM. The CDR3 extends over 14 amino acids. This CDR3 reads CASKGDMDNQPQHF. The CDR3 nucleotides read TGTGCCAGCAAGGGGGACATGGATAATCAGCCCCAGCATTTT.

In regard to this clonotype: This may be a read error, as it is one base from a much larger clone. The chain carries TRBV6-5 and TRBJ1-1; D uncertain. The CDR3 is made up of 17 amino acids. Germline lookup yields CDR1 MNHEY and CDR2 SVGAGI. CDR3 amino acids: CASSYSLTVLLNTEALF. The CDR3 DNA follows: TGTGCCAGCAGTTACTCGCTTACAGTGTTATTGAACACTGAAGCTCTCTTT.

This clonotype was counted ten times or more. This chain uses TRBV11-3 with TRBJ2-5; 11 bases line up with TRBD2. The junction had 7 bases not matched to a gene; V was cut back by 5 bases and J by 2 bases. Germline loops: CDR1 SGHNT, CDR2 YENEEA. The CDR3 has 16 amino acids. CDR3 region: CASSPGLAGSQETQYF. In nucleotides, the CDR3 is TGTGCCAGCAGCCCAGGACTAGCGGGCAGTCAAGAGACCCAGTACTTC.